This passage covers 7 T cell receptor beta chains from one sample sequenced in a study of STAT5B mutations in CD4+ large granular lymphocyte leukemia. The table came from immunoSEQ multiplex PCR; TCRdb's copy has only in-frame clones and leaves some out. This sample yields around 29,000 clones, of which over 70% are seen a single time; less than 1.3% belongs to the top ten. Material for sequencing was CD4+ T cells from blood buffy coats. The receptor source for this set is a human donor in good health.

This chain joins TRBV6-6 and TRBJ1-1; tentative D call: TRBD1 (6 bases). The V gene lost 0 bases and the J gene lost 8 bases, with 16 bases spanning the gap. The CDR3 length is 15 residues. In germline, CDR1 is MNHNY, CDR2 SVGAGI (reference sequence). The CDR3 protein is CASSYSLGDRREAFF. The CDR3 DNA sequence: TGTGCCAGCAGTTACTCGCTCGGAGACAGGCGGGAAGCTTTCTTT.

The chain combines TRBV5-1 with TRBJ2-6, with D hard to call. Germline CDR1 is SGHRS and CDR2 is YFSETQ. The V end lost 1 base, the J end lost 1 base, and 9 bases lay between the germline ends. The CDR3 length is 16 residues. The CDR3 loop is CASSLSSTSGANVLTF. The CDR3 coding sequence is TGCGCCAGCAGCTTGTCCTCCACGTCTGGGGCCAACGTCCTGACTTTC.

V gene TRBV18 combines with J gene TRBJ2-5; D may match TRBD1 or TRBD2 (5 bases each). The CDR3 loop spans 14 amino acids. The germline V gene has CDR1 KGHSH and CDR2 LQKENI. V dropped 2 bases and J dropped 0 bases, with 7 bases sitting between them. This CDR3 is CASSPGTDQETQYF. CDR3 coding DNA: TGTGCCAGCTCACCAGGGACGGACCAAGAGACCCAGTACTTC.

The V call is TRBV20-1, the J call TRBJ2-7; D unresolved. Per the germline V gene, CDR1 is DFQATT and CDR2 is SNEGSKA (reference sequence). Trimming removed 5 bases from V and 1 base from J, with 6 bases in between. This CDR3 is built from 11 residues. This CDR3 is CSAVDSYEQYF. The CDR3 DNA is TGCAGTGCTGTCGATTCCTACGAGCAGTACTTC.

This clone was counted once. The CDR3 reads CASSLRGQGNTEAFF. CDR3 DNA: TGCGCCAGCAGCCTAAGGGGACAGGGGAACACTGAAGCTTTCTTT. The chain uses TRBV4-1 and TRBJ1-1; 9 nucleotides align to TRBD1. V shed 4 bases and J 1 base; nucleotides not matched to a gene: 4. The CDR3 loop spans 15 amino acids. The V gene's germline CDR1 is MGHRA and CDR2 YSYEKL.

Written as DNA, the CDR3 is TGTGCCAGCAGGCGCAACAGGGGCGACACTGAAGCTTTCTTT. Translation: CASRRNRGDTEAFF. This chain joins TRBV6-5 and TRBJ1-1; 7 bases fit TRBD1. Germline values: CDR1 MNHEY, CDR2 SVGAGI. Germline trimming cut 6 bases from V and 3 bases from J; bases unmatched to any gene: 7. The CDR3 is 14 residues long.

This chain links TRBV6-7 with TRBJ2-7; the match to TRBD1 covers 8 bases. TRBV6-7 belongs to the ORF category, with a function that is uncertain. V was pared by 6 bases and J by 4 bases, with 11 bases of the junction left unmatched. This CDR3 is built from 15 residues. The CDR3 coding sequence is TGTGCCAGCAGGCCCACGGGACAGGTGGTTTACGAGCAGTACGTC. It codes for CASRPTGQVVYEQYV.